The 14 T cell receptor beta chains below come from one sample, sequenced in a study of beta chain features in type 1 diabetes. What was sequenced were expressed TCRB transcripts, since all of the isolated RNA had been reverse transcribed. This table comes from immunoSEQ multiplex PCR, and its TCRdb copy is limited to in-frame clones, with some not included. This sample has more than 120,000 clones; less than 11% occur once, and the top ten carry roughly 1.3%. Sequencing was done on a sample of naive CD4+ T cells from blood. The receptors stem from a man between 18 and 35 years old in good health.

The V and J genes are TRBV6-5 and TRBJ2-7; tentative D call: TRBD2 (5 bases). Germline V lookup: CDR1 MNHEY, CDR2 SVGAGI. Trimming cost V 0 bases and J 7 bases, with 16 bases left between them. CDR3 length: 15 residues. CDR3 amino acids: CASSYSTPAQREQYF. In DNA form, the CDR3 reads TGTGCCAGCAGTTACTCTACCCCGGCCCAGCGGGAGCAGTACTTC.

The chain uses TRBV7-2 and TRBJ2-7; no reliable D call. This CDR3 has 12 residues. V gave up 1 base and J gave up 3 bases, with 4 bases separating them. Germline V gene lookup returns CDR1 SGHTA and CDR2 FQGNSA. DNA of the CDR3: TGTGCCAGCAGCTTAGACATCTACGAGCAGTACTTC. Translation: CASSLDIYEQYF.

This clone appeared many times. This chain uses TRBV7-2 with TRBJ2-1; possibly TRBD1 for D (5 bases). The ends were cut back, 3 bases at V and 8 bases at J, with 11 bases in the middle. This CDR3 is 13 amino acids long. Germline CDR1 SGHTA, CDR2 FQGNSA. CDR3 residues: CASSFSQGHEQFF. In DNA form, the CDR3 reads TGTGCCAGCAGCTTTAGCCAGGGCCATGAGCAGTTCTTC.

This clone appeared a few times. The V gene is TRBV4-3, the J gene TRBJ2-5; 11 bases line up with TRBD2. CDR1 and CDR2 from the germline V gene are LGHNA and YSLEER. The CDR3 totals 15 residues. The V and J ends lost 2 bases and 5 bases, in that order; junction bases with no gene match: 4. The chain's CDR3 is CASSQTSGGWETQYF. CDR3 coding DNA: TGCGCCAGCAGCCAAACTAGCGGGGGCTGGGAGACCCAGTACTTC.

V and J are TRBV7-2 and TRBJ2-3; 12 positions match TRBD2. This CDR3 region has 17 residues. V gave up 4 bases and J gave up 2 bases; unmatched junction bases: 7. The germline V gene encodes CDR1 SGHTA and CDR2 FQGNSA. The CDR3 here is CASSYSGTSGHTDTQYF. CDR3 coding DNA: TGTGCCAGCAGCTATTCCGGGACTAGCGGGCACACAGATACGCAGTATTTT.

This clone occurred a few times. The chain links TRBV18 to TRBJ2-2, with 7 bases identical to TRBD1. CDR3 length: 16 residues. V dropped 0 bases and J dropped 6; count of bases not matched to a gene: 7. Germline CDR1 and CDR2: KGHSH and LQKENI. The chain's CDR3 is CASSPPTGFGAGELFF. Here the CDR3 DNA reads TGTGCCAGCTCACCACCGACAGGGTTCGGTGCCGGGGAGCTGTTTTTT.

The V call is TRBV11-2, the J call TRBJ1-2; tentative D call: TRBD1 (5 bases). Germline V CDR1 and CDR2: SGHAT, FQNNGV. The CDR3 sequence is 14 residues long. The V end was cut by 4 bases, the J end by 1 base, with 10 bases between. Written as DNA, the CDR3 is TGTGCCAGCAGCTCCCCGGGACTTAACTATGGCTACACCTTC. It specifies CASSSPGLNYGYTF.

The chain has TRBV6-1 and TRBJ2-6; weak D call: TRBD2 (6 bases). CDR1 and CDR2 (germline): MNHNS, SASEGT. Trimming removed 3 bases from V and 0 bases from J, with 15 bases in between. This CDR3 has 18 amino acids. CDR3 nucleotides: TGTGCCAGCAGTGAGTCGCCGGGACTGGGCTCTGGGGCCAACGTCCTGACTTTC. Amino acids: CASSESPGLGSGANVLTF.

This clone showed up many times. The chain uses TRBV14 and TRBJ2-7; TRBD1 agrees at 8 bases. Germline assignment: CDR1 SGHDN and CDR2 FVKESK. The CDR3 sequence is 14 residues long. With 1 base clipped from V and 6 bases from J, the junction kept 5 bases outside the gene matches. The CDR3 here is CASSQGQGASEQYF. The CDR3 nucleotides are TGTGCCAGCAGCCAAGGGCAGGGGGCAAGCGAGCAGTACTTC.

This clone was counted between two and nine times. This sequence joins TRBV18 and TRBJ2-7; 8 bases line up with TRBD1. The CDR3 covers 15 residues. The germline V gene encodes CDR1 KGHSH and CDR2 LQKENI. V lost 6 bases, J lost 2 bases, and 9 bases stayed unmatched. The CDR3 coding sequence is TGTGCCAGCTCCCCAGGGACAGGAGGAACCTACGAGCAGTACTTC. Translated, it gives CASSPGTGGTYEQYF.

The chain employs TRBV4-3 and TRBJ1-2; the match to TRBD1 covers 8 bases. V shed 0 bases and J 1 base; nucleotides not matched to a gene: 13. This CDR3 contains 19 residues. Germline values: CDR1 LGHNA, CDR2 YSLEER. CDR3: CASSQDIRGLGTVNYGYTF. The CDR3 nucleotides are TGCGCCAGCAGCCAAGATATCAGGGGGCTCGGAACCGTTAACTATGGCTACACCTTC.

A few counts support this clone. CDR3 residues: CASSSQGQGNTEAFF. In DNA form, the CDR3 reads TGTGCCAGCAGCTCGCAAGGACAGGGGAACACTGAAGCTTTCTTT. The chain links TRBV7-8 to TRBJ1-1; 8 positions agree with TRBD1. There are 15 residues in the CDR3. After removal of 4 bases from V and 1 base from J, the junction contained 5 bases not matched to a gene. CDR1 and CDR2 from the germline V gene are SGHVS and FQNEAQ.

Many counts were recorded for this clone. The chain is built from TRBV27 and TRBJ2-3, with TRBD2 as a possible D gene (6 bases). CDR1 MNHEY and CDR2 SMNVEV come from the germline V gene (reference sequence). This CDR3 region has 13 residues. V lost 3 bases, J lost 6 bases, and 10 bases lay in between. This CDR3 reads CASSFRLGDTQYF. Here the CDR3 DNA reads TGTGCCAGCAGTTTCCGACTAGGGGATACGCAGTATTTT.

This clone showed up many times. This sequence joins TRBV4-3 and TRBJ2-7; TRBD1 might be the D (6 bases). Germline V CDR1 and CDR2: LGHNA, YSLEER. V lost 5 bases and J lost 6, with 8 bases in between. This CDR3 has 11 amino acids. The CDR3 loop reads CASSRGFEQYF. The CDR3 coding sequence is TGCGCCAGCAGCAGGGGGTTCGAGCAGTACTTC.